Listed here is a single T cell receptor beta chain. Patients from Seattle were sampled longitudinally, starting during active infection. The data were obtained in a study of blood T cell repertoires in COVID-19. Produced via immunoSEQ multiplex PCR; TCRdb's table is partial and in-frame only. Among around 100,000 clones listed, 80% to 95% were seen once. This receptor was identified in a woman aged 50 to 65 with COVID-19, enrolled during active disease. The source material was peripheral blood.

Here the CDR3 reads CASSHPGDRKANYGYTF. The CDR3 DNA reads as TGCGCCAGCAGTCACCCTGGGGACAGGAAAGCTAACTATGGCTACACCTTC. The chain combines TRBV23-1 with TRBJ1-2, with 8 bases fitting TRBD1. TRBV23-1 is reported as an ORF; its role is uncertain. CDR3 length equals 17 residues. The J segment lost 0 bases and the V segment lost 3 bases, leaving 9 bases of the junction unmatched.